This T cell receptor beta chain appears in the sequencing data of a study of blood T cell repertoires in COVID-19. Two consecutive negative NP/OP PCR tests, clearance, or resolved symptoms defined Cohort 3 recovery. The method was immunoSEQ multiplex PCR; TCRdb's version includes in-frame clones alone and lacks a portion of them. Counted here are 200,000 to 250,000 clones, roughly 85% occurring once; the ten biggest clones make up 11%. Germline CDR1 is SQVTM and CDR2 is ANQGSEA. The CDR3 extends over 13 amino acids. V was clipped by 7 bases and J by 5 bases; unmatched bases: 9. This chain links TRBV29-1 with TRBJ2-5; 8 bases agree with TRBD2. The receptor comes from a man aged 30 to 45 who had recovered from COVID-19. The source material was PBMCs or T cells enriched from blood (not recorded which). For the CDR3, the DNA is TGCAGCGGCCTCCTCGGGGGGGCGGAGACCCAGTACTTC. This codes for CSGLLGGAETQYF.